The 16 T cell receptor beta chains presented below share a single source sample, sequenced in a study of post-analysis software for immune sequencing data. Study-level findings and limits: Patients had higher frequencies than controls of a handful of TRBV segments, including TRBV5-6, TRBV5-1 and TRBV20-1.

No antigens are known for them. cDNA libraries for TCR beta contained unique molecular identifiers. In TCRdb, the PCR reads were re-called with MiXCR into one record per CDR3 protein. This table holds hundreds of thousands of distinct CDR3 sequences, roughly 29% found once. Material: blood. These TCRs come from a girl aged 5-17 years with multiple sclerosis.

This clonotype came up a few times. V and J are TRBV6-4 and TRBJ2-2; 8 bases are shared with TRBD1. The CDR3 is made up of 16 amino acids. The germline CDR1 and CDR2 sequences are MRHNA and SNTAGT. V gave up 0 bases and J gave up 5 bases; unmatched junction bases: 5. CDR3 nucleotides: TGTGCCAGCAGTGACTCGTGGACAGGGTCTACCGGGGAGCTGTTTTTT. Amino acids: CASSDSWTGSTGELFF.

The chain recombines TRBV11-2 with TRBJ1-5; possibly TRBD1 for D (6 bases). The CDR3 runs 14 residues. Germline lookup yields CDR1 SGHAT and CDR2 FQNNGV. V dropped 5 bases and J dropped 5 bases, with 13 bases sitting between them. CDR3 sequence: CASSPGTKDQPQHF. The DNA for the CDR3 is TGTGCCAGCAGCCCCGGGACAAAAGATCAGCCCCAGCATTTT.

The V gene is TRBV29-1, the J gene TRBJ2-3; either TRBD1 or TRBD2 may fit D (7 bases each). The CDR3 length is 17 residues. The germline V gene encodes CDR1 SQVTM and CDR2 ANQGSEA. V lost 5 bases and J 3 bases, leaving 24 bases between the germline ends. CDR3 coding DNA: TGCAGCGTTACAAAGGGGGCTAGCGGCCGGTCGACAGATACGCAGTATTTT. The encoded protein is CSVTKGASGRSTDTQYF.

This clonotype was recorded many times. This chain links TRBV2 with TRBJ2-5; D possibly corresponds to TRBD2 (6 bases). The CDR3 loop spans 12 amino acids. The V end lost 5 bases, the J end lost 7 bases, and 11 bases lay between the germline ends. In germline, CDR1 is SNHLY, CDR2 FYNNEI. In DNA, the CDR3 is TGTGCCAGCAGTCAGGATAGCGGGACCCAGTACTTC. It is translated as CASSQDSGTQYF.

This clonotype has more than one count but fewer than ten. The CDR3 bases are TGTGCCAGCTCGGAGGGACTAGCGGGAGTTGAGCAGTTCTTC. This sequence encodes CASSEGLAGVEQFF. The V gene is TRBV18, the J gene TRBJ2-1; TRBD2 aligns across 14 bases. Germline assignment: CDR1 KGHSH and CDR2 LQKENI. Losses at the gene ends were 6 bases for V and 9 bases for J; bases not matched to a gene: 4. This CDR3 is built from 14 residues.

The rearrangement links TRBV7-2 to TRBJ2-5, with D unclear. The CDR3 covers 13 residues. Between the trimmed V and J ends, which lost 2 bases and 1 base, there was a span of 5 bases. The germline gives CDR1 SGHTA, CDR2 FQGNSA. The CDR3 DNA is TGTGCCAGCAGCTTACTTTTCCAAGAGACCCAGTACTTC. It codes for CASSLLFQETQYF.

The chain couples TRBV2 to TRBJ2-5; the D is unclear. The germline gives CDR1 SNHLY, CDR2 FYNNEI. Trimming took 4 bases from V and 4 from J, leaving 7 bases between them. The CDR3 length is 12 residues. The DNA of the CDR3 is TGTGCCAGCAGTGGTGTGTCAGAGACCCAGTACTTC. It encodes CASSGVSETQYF.

This clonotype showed up just a few times. The J gene is TRBJ1-2, the V gene TRBV28; D perhaps matches TRBD1 (5 bases). The CDR3 is made up of 15 amino acids. The germline gives CDR1 MDHEN, CDR2 SYDVKM. Deletions cut 1 base from V and 7 bases from J, with 16 bases between. The chain's CDR3 is CASSLSVQGSGGYTF. For the CDR3, the DNA is TGTGCCAGCAGTTTATCGGTGCAGGGTTCAGGTGGCTACACCTTC.

This clonotype appeared many times. This chain uses TRBV6-6 with TRBJ1-2; 11 nucleotides agree with TRBD1. Germline-derived CDR1 and CDR2 are MNHNY and SVGAGI (reference sequence). CDR3 size: 14 residues. The V gene end was trimmed by 6 bases and the J gene end by 4 bases; junction bases not matched to a gene: 4. As DNA, the CDR3 is TGTGCCAGCAGCCCGGGACAGGGGGGCTATGGCTACACCTTC. Its protein is CASSPGQGGYGYTF.

This clonotype has ten or more counts. This CDR3 is CSTGGSARETQYF. For the CDR3, the DNA is TGCAGCACAGGCGGTAGCGCCCGTGAGACCCAGTACTTC. The chain is built from TRBV29-1 and TRBJ2-5; D is tentatively TRBD1 or TRBD2 (5 bases each). Germline V gives CDR1 SQVTM, CDR2 ANQGSEA. The CDR3 loop spans 13 amino acids. Trimming stripped 8 bases from V and 5 bases from J, with 18 bases between.

The V and J genes are TRBV12-3 or TRBV12-4 and TRBJ2-3; D is perhaps TRBD2 (6 bases). This CDR3 spans 14 amino acids. V was clipped by 10 bases and J by 2 bases, with 16 bases between them. The CDR3 bases are TGTGCCATAAAAACTTGGACTAACACAGATACGCAGTATTTT. It is translated as CAIKTWTNTDTQYF.

The chain uses TRBV20-1 and TRBJ1-5; 7 nucleotides match TRBD1. The CDR3 contains 16 residues. The V and J ends lost 1 base and 1 base, in that order; junction bases with no gene match: 7. Germline V lookup: CDR1 DFQATT, CDR2 SNEGSKA (reference sequence). This CDR3 reads CSARVPRDRSNQPQHF. The CDR3 DNA reads TGCAGTGCTAGAGTCCCCCGGGACAGAAGCAATCAGCCCCAGCATTTT.

This chain joins TRBV24-1 and TRBJ2-3, with D possibly TRBD1 on 6 matching bases. The CDR3 has 17 residues. Germline V gene lookup returns CDR1 KGHDR and CDR2 SFDVKD. Trimming removed 4 bases from V and 3 bases from J, with 19 bases in between. The CDR3 loop is CATSDSIPGHETDTQYF. Here the CDR3 DNA reads TGTGCCACCAGTGACTCCATACCGGGACATGAAACAGATACGCAGTATTTT.

Concerning this clonotype itself: One end of the junction fails to match germline, which may point to a read error. The V call is TRBV20-1, the J call TRBJ2-6, with D perhaps being TRBD1 or TRBD2 (6 bases each). In germline, CDR1 is DFQATT, CDR2 SNEGSKA (reference sequence). The CDR3 sequence is 15 residues long. CDR3 in DNA: TGCAGTGCGGAGACAGGCCCGAGGGGGGCCGACGTCCTGACTTTC. Its translation is CSAETGPRGADVLTF.

This clonotype was counted between two and nine times. The rearrangement joins TRBV6-1 to TRBJ2-3; a weak D match, TRBD2 (6 bases). V lost 6 bases to trimming and J lost 1 base, with 11 bases between them. The CDR3 runs 14 residues. The germline V gene encodes CDR1 MNHNS and CDR2 SASEGT. For the CDR3, the DNA is TGTGCCAGCAGAAGGAGGGTGGGCACAGATACGCAGTATTTT. It yields the protein CASRRRVGTDTQYF.

V is TRBV20-1 and J is TRBJ2-1, with D unclear. The length of the CDR3 is 16 residues. The germline CDR1 and CDR2 sequences are DFQATT and SNEGSKA (reference sequence). V shed 1 base and J shed 0 bases, with 13 bases lying between them. CDR3 sequence reads: CSARGARMDSYNEQFF. As DNA, the CDR3 is TGCAGTGCTAGAGGGGCCCGGATGGACTCCTACAATGAGCAGTTCTTC.